This TCR beta chain is drawn from a study of patients and donors after allogeneic stem cell transplantation. Each CDR3 protein is one row after TCRdb ran MiXCR on the RT-PCR reads. The sample has roughly 21,000 distinct CDR3 sequences, 25% to 35% seen once. The table lists this clonotype with a few counts. Trimming took 5 bases from V and 0 from J, leaving 10 bases between them. Looked up from germline, CDR1 is LGHDT and CDR2 is YNNKEL (reference sequence). The CDR3 extends over 14 amino acids. This chain uses TRBV3-1 with TRBJ1-1, with no clear D. The sample was blood, either unsorted or a sorted T cell fraction (not recorded which). This TCR derives from a human donor who was either an allogeneic HSCT recipient or a stem cell or donor lymphocyte infusion donor (not recorded which). It is not recorded whose cells these are; they may come from a transplant donor. CDR3 sequence: CASSTPTVNTEAFF. CDR3 DNA: TGTGCCAGCAGCACCCCGACCGTGAACACTGAAGCTTTCTTT.